The clone carrying this T cell receptor beta chain was picked up many times. Antigen specificity is unknown. This entry is derived from a study of Graves' ophthalmopathy and Graves' hyperthyroidism. Ophthalmopathic donors had moderate-to-severe activity, CAS ≥3 and NOSPECS ≥4, with disease that had lasted under 3 months. Study-wide results and caveats: Predictions made by the model for ophthalmopathy progression reached approximately 70% sensitivity and approximately 78% specificity.

Amplification from RNA transcripts yielded the TCR beta CDR3 regions. RT-PCR with HTBI primers came first, then second-round multiplex PCR. Each CDR3 protein is one row after TCRdb ran MiXCR on the multiplex PCR reads. The sample lists a few hundred thousand distinct CDR3 sequences, around 20% seen once, with around 1.5% in the top ten. The ends were cut back, 3 bases at V and 0 bases at J, with 18 bases in the middle. This CDR3 region has 17 residues. Germline CDR1 and CDR2: MNHEY and SMNVEV (reference sequence). The V gene is TRBV27, the J gene TRBJ2-7, with TRBD2 as a possible D gene (6 bases). The material sequenced was peripheral blood. The receptor's source is a woman aged 18-30 years with Graves' ophthalmopathy. The CDR3 is CASSFSGSARDSYEQYF. The CDR3 DNA is TGTGCCAGCAGTTTCTCGGGTAGCGCGCGGGACTCCTACGAGCAGTACTTC.